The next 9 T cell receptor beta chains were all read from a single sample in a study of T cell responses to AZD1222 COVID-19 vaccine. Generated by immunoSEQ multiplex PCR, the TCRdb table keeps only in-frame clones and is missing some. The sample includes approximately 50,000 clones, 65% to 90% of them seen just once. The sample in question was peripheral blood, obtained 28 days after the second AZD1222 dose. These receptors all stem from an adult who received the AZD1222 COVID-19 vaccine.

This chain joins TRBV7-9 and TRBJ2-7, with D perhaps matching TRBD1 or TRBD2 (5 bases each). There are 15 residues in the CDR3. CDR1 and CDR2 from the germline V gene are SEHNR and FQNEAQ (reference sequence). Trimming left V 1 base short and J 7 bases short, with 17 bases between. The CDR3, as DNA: TGTGCCAGCAGCTTAGTGGGACCCCTACCCGGGGAGCAGTACTTC. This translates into CASSLVGPLPGEQYF.

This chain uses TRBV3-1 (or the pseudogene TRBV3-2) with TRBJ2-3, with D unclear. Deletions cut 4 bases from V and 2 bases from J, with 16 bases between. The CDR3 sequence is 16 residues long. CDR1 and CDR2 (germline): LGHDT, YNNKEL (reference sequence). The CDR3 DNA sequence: TGTGCCAGCAGCCGCCGGTCCGCTGGGCCCACAGATACGCAGTATTTT. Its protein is CASSRRSAGPTDTQYF.

This CDR3 reads CASSGGTRLAKNIQYF. The CDR3 bases are TGTGCCAGTAGTGGGGGGACTAGACTAGCCAAAAACATTCAGTACTTC. The chain employs TRBV19 and TRBJ2-4, with 8 bases that match TRBD2. CDR3 length equals 16 residues. The trim removed 5 bases at V and 0 bases at J, leaving 6 bases unmatched. Germline V lookup: CDR1 LNHDA, CDR2 SQIVND (reference sequence). The variable domain in full, completed from reference TRBV19 and TRBJ2-4, reads DGGITQSPKYLFRKEGQNVTLSCEQNLNHDAMYWYRQDPGQGLRLIYYSQIVNDFQKGDIAEGYSVSREKKESFPLTVTSAQKNPTAFYLCASSGGTRLAKNIQYFGAGTRLSVL.

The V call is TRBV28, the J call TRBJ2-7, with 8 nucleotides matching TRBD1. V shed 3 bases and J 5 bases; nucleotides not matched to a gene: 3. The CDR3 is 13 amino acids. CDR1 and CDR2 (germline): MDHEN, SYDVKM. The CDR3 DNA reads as TGTGCCAGCAGTTTGGGACAGGTCGACGAGCAGTACTTC. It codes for CASSLGQVDEQYF.

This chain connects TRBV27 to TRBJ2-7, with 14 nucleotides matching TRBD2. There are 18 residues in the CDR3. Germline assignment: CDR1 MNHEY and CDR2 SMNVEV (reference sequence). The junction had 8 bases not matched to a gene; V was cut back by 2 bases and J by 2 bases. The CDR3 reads CASSLGSGLAGATYEQYF. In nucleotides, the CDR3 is TGTGCCAGCAGTTTAGGGTCGGGACTAGCGGGAGCAACCTACGAGCAGTACTTC.

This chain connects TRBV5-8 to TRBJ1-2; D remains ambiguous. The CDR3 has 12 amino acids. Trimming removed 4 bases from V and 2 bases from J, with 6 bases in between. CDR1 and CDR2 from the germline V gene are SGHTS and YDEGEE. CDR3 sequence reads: CASSAVNYGYTF. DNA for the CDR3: TGTGCCAGCAGCGCAGTGAACTATGGCTACACCTTC.

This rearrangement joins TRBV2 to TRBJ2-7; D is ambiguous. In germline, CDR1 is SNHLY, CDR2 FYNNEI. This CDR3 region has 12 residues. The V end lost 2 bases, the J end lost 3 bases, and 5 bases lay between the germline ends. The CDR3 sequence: CASSEWIYEQYF. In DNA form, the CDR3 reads TGTGCCAGCAGTGAATGGATCTACGAGCAGTACTTC.

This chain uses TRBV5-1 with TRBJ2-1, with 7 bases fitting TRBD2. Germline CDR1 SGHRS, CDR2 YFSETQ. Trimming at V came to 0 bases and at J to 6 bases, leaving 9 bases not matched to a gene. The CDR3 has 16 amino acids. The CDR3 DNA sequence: TGCGCCAGCAGCTTGGTGGCGGGAGAGGTTTCCAATGAGCAGTTCTTC. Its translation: CASSLVAGEVSNEQFF.

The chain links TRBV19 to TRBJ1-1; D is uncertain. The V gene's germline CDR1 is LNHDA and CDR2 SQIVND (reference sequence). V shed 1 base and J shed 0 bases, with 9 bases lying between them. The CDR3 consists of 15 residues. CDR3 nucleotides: TGTGCCAGTAGTATAGCCAGAATGCTGAACACTGAAGCTTTCTTT. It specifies CASSIARMLNTEAFF.